The 20 T cell receptor beta chains presented below share a single source sample, sequenced in a study of blood T cell repertoires in COVID-19. Profiled with immunoSEQ multiplex PCR; TCRdb holds only in-frame clones, not every one. The table has about 480,000 clones, approximately 90% seen once. The specimen sequenced was PBMCs or T cells enriched from blood (not recorded which). These receptors were obtained from a woman between 18 and 29 years old with acute COVID-19.

This chain uses TRBV4-3 with TRBJ2-1; 10 nucleotides align to TRBD2. The V and J ends lost 3 bases and 8 bases, in that order; junction bases with no gene match: 16. CDR1 and CDR2 from the germline V gene are LGHNA and YSLEER. The CDR3 has 18 amino acids. In DNA form, the CDR3 reads TGCGCCAGCAGCCAGAAGGGAGTAGCGGGAGGACCCTCCTATGAGCAGTTCTTC. The encoded protein is CASSQKGVAGGPSYEQFF.

This clone has just a few counts. This chain joins TRBV5-6 and TRBJ1-4; D possibly corresponds to TRBD1 (6 bases). Trimming shortened V by 2 bases and J by 5 bases, and 10 bases separated the two germline ends. Germline V gene data show CDR1 as SGHDT and CDR2 as YYEEEE. The CDR3 is made up of 14 amino acids. The CDR3, as DNA: TGTGCCAGCAGCTTCGGGACACCGAATGAAAAACTGTTTTTT. Protein: CASSFGTPNEKLFF.

The chain combines TRBV18 with TRBJ2-7, with 7 bases matching TRBD1. CDR1 is KGHSH and CDR2 is LQKENI in the germline V gene. With V trimmed by 6 bases and J by 5 bases, 7 bases remained unmatched. The CDR3 totals 13 residues. The CDR3 nucleotides read TGTGCCAGCTCCCTGACAGGGTCCAACGAGCAGTACTTC. Amino acids: CASSLTGSNEQYF.

This clone was seen once. The rearrangement uses TRBV19 and TRBJ1-1, with D tentatively TRBD1 (5 bases). CDR1 and CDR2 from the germline V gene are LNHDA and SQIVND (reference sequence). CDR3 length: 14 amino acids. Trimming removed 7 bases at V and 0 bases at J, with 12 bases between. CDR3 region: CASTVGGVNTEAFF. CDR3 DNA: TGTGCCAGTACCGTGGGGGGGGTGAACACTGAAGCTTTCTTT. Based on the CDR3 plus reference TRBV19 and TRBJ1-1, the full variable domain is DGGITQSPKYLFRKEGQNVTLSCEQNLNHDAMYWYRQDPGQGLRLIYYSQIVNDFQKGDIAEGYSVSREKKESFPLTVTSAQKNPTAFYLCASTVGGVNTEAFFGQGTRLTVV.

The V call is TRBV28, the J call TRBJ2-7; 7 positions match TRBD1. Germline V lookup: CDR1 MDHEN, CDR2 SYDVKM. Losses at the gene ends were 6 bases for V and 6 bases for J; bases not matched to a gene: 5. The CDR3 is made up of 12 amino acids. The CDR3 DNA reads as TGTGCCAGCAGCAGGACAGGCCGCGAGCAGTACTTC. The encoded protein is CASSRTGREQYF.

This sequence joins TRBV7-8 and TRBJ1-1; possibly TRBD1 for D (6 bases). Germline V gene data show CDR1 as SGHVS and CDR2 as FQNEAQ. Deletions cut 2 bases from V and 0 bases from J, with 10 bases between. The CDR3 consists of 15 residues. The CDR3 reads CASSLSGQMNTEAFF. The CDR3 coding sequence is TGTGCCAGCAGCTTATCTGGACAGATGAACACTGAAGCTTTCTTT.

The rearrangement links TRBV2 to TRBJ2-7, with D possibly being TRBD2 (6 bases). CDR1 and CDR2 (germline): SNHLY, FYNNEI. The V end was cut by 3 bases, the J end by 0 bases, with 15 bases between. The CDR3 runs to 16 residues. The CDR3 sequence: CASSDLASGDSYEQYF. CDR3 coding DNA: TGTGCCAGCAGTGATCTGGCGTCGGGAGACTCCTACGAGCAGTACTTC.

The chain combines TRBV6-5 with TRBJ2-1; 14 nucleotides match TRBD2. This CDR3 has 14 residues. V was pared by 6 bases and J by 5 bases, with 0 bases of the junction left unmatched. CDR1 is MNHEY and CDR2 is SVGAGI in the germline V gene. The CDR3 sequence is CASRGLAGDNEQFF. CDR3 DNA sequence: TGTGCCAGCAGGGGACTAGCGGGGGACAATGAGCAGTTCTTC.

V usage is TRBV19 and J usage is TRBJ1-5; 8 nucleotides agree with TRBD1. V lost 5 bases, J lost 2 bases, and 2 bases stayed unmatched. Germline loops: CDR1 LNHDA, CDR2 SQIVND (reference sequence). There are 14 residues in the CDR3. The CDR3 loop reads CASSVGQGNQPQHF. The CDR3 region has the DNA TGTGCCAGTAGTGTGGGACAGGGCAATCAGCCCCAGCATTTT. Supplemented by reference TRBV19 and TRBJ1-5, the full variable domain reads DGGITQSPKYLFRKEGQNVTLSCEQNLNHDAMYWYRQDPGQGLRLIYYSQIVNDFQKGDIAEGYSVSREKKESFPLTVTSAQKNPTAFYLCASSVGQGNQPQHFGDGTRLSIL.

This sequence joins TRBV5-6 and TRBJ2-7, with a possible D match to TRBD2 (6 bases). In germline, CDR1 is SGHDT, CDR2 YYEEEE. The V gene lost 2 bases and the J gene lost 2 bases, with 17 bases spanning the gap. This CDR3 spans 16 amino acids. The CDR3 loop reads CASSFGLSGWTYEQYF. The CDR3 DNA reads TGTGCCAGCAGCTTTGGACTATCCGGCTGGACCTACGAGCAGTACTTC. The full variable domain, with the rest looked up from reference TRBV5-6 and TRBJ2-7, is DAGVTQSPTHLIKTRGQQVTLRCSPKSGHDTVSWYQQALGQGPQFIFQYYEEEERQRGNFPDRFSGHQFPNYSSELNVNALLLGDSALYLCASSFGLSGWTYEQYFGPGTRLTVT.

V is TRBV29-1 and J is TRBJ2-7; D is uncertain. With 5 bases removed from V and 3 bases from J, the gap between germline ends came to 20 bases. The CDR3 has 15 residues. CDR1 and CDR2 from the germline V gene are SQVTM and ANQGSEA. CDR3 residues: CSVFRGPKRIYEQYF. The CDR3 DNA sequence: TGCAGCGTTTTCCGAGGTCCCAAAAGAATCTACGAGCAGTACTTC.

This clone was observed once. This sequence joins TRBV11-2 and TRBJ2-5; 11 bases fit TRBD2. There are 14 residues in the CDR3. The germline gives CDR1 SGHAT, CDR2 FQNNGV. J lost 5 bases, V lost 2 bases, and 1 base had no gene match. CDR3 amino acids: CASSLLAGGETQYF. CDR3 nucleotides: TGTGCCAGCAGCTTACTAGCGGGAGGTGAGACCCAGTACTTC. Together with reference TRBV11-2 and TRBJ2-5, the CDR3 gives the full variable domain: EAGVAQSPRYKIIEKRQSVAFWCNPISGHATLYWYQQILGQGPKLLIQFQNNGVVDDSQLPKDRFSAERLKGVDSTLKIQPAKLEDSAVYLCASSLLAGGETQYFGPGTRLLVL.

The rearrangement links TRBV5-1 to TRBJ2-1, with a weak D call TRBD2 (5 bases). V was trimmed by 2 bases and J by 6 bases, leaving 9 bases between them. The CDR3 runs to 13 residues. Germline lookup yields CDR1 SGHRS and CDR2 YFSETQ. The CDR3 protein is CASSFRTFNEQFF. CDR3 DNA sequence: TGCGCCAGCAGCTTTCGGACTTTCAATGAGCAGTTCTTC.

Here the CDR3 DNA reads TGTGCCAGCAGGGTGACAGCCGACTCCTACGAGCAGTACTTC. Its translation is CASRVTADSYEQYF. This chain connects TRBV5-4 to TRBJ2-7, with a tentative D call TRBD1 (5 bases). In germline, CDR1 is SGHNT, CDR2 YYREEE (reference sequence). CDR3 length: 14 amino acids. Trimming removed 5 bases at V and 0 bases at J, with 12 bases between.

The chain carries TRBV4-1 and TRBJ1-6; the D gene is possibly TRBD1 (6 bases). CDR3 length: 18 residues. V was trimmed by 0 bases and J by 0 bases, leaving 12 bases between them. Germline V gene data show CDR1 as MGHRA and CDR2 as YSYEKL. Written as DNA, the CDR3 is TGCGCCAGCAGCCAAGAGGGCAGGGGAAGCTCCTATAATTCACCCCTCCACTTT. This codes for CASSQEGRGSSYNSPLHF.

V and J are TRBV30 and TRBJ2-2; weak D call: TRBD1 (5 bases). This CDR3 contains 17 residues. Germline V gene data show CDR1 as GTSNPN and CDR2 as SVGIG (reference sequence). The V and J ends lost 0 bases and 4 bases respectively, with 18 bases between them. CDR3 sequence reads: CAWSVGYGADTTGELFF. CDR3 in DNA: TGTGCCTGGAGTGTAGGCTATGGGGCGGACACCACCGGGGAGCTGTTTTTT.

This clone appeared a few times. The CDR3 DNA sequence: TGCGCCAGCAGCCTCGGGGACAGGGCTGGCTACACCTTC. It encodes CASSLGDRAGYTF. This chain connects TRBV5-1 to TRBJ1-2; TRBD1 aligns across 9 bases. The CDR3 runs 13 residues. Germline assignment: CDR1 SGHRS and CDR2 YFSETQ. V dropped 4 bases and J dropped 7; count of bases not matched to a gene: 5.

V gene TRBV14 combines with J gene TRBJ2-3; 8 bases match TRBD1. Germline lookup yields CDR1 SGHDN and CDR2 FVKESK. The CDR3 spans 13 residues. The V segment lost 8 bases and the J segment 8 bases; nucleotides outside the gene matches: 9. The CDR3 sequence: CASDGQGSFTQYF. In nucleotides, the CDR3 is TGTGCCAGCGATGGACAGGGATCGTTTACGCAGTATTTT.

J is TRBJ1-2 and V is TRBV12-5; D uncertain. Germline V gene lookup returns CDR1 LGHNT and CDR2 FRNRAP. Trimming removed 1 base from V and 6 bases from J, with 6 bases in between. The CDR3 length is 12 residues. The CDR3 nucleotides read TGTGCTAGTGGTTTGGCCTTAGATGGCTACACCTTC. Its protein is CASGLALDGYTF.

This chain links TRBV5-6 with TRBJ2-7; 7 nucleotides agree with TRBD2. The CDR3 sequence is 14 residues long. The germline CDR1 and CDR2 sequences are SGHDT and YYEEEE. The V and J ends lost 1 base and 3 bases, in that order; junction bases with no gene match: 4. The CDR3 sequence is CASSLFGTNYEQYF. Here the CDR3 DNA reads TGTGCCAGCAGCTTGTTCGGGACTAACTACGAGCAGTACTTC.